The source of this TCR beta chain is a study of blood T cell repertoires in COVID-19. About the research overall: The cDNA or gDNA used as material had been derived from T cells, B-cell-depleted T cells, or PBMCs.

Sequencing used immunoSEQ multiplex PCR; TCRdb keeps in-frame clones, though not all of them. The sample includes more than 60,000 clones, around 89% of them seen just once. The V and J ends lost 2 bases and 7 bases respectively, with 13 bases between them. Germline CDR1 SGHDT, CDR2 YYEEEE. There are 15 residues in the CDR3. The chain has TRBV5-6 and TRBJ1-6; the D gene is possibly TRBD1 (6 bases). The sequence came from a man aged 50 to 60 with acute or convalescent COVID-19. The sequenced sample was peripheral blood. The CDR3 DNA reads as TGTGCCAGCAGCTTAAGGACGAGGGGGAATTCACCCCTCCACTTT. It is translated as CASSLRTRGNSPLHF.